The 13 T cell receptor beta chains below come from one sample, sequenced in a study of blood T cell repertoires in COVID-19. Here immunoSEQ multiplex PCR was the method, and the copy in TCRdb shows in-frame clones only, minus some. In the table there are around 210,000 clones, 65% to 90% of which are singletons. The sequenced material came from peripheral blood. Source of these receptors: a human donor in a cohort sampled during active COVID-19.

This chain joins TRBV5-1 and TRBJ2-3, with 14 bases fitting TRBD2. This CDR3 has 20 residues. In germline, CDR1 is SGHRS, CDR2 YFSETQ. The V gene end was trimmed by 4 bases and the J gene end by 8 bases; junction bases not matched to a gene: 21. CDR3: CASSRRGTEVTSGRARTQYF. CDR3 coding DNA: TGCGCCAGCAGCCGCCGCGGGACAGAAGTGACTAGCGGGAGGGCACGTACGCAGTATTTT.

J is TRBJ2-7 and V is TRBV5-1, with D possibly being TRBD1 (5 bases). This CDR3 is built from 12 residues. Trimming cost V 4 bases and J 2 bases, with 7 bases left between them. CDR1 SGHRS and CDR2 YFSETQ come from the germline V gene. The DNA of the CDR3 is TGCGCCAGCAGCACAGGAACCTACGAGCAGTACTTC. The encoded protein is CASSTGTYEQYF.

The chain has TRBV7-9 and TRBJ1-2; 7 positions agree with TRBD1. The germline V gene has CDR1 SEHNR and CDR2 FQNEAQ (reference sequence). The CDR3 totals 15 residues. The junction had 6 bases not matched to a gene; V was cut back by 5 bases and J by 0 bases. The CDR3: CASSMGTATNYGYTF. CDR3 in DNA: TGTGCCAGCAGCATGGGGACAGCTACTAACTATGGCTACACCTTC.

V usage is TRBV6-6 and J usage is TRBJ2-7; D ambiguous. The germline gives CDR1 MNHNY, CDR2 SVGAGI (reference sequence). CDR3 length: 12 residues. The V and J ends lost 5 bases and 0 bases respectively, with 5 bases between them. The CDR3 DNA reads TGTGCCAGCAGTGTAGCCTCCTACGAGCAGTACTTC. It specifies CASSVASYEQYF.

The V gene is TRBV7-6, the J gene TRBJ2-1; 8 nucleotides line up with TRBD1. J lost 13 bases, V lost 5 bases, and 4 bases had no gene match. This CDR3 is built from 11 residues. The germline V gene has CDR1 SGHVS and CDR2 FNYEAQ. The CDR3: CASSPGTGQFF. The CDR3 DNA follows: TGTGCCAGCAGCCCCGGGACAGGTCAGTTCTTC.

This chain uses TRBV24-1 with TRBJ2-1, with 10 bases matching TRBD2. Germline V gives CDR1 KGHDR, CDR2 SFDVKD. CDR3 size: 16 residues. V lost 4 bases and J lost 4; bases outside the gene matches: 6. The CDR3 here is CATSEALAGVYNEQFF. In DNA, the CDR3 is TGTGCCACCAGTGAGGCGCTAGCGGGGGTATACAATGAGCAGTTCTTC.

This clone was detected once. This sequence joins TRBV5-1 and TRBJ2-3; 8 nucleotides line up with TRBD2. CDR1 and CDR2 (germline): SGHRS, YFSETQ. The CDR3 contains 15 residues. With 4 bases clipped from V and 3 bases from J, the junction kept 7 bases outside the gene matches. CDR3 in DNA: TGCGCCAGCAGCCCCACTAGCGGTAGAACAGATACGCAGTATTTT. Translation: CASSPTSGRTDTQYF.

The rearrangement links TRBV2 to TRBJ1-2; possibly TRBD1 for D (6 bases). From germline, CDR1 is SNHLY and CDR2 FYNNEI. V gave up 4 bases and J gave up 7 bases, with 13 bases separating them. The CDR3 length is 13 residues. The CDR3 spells CASSATGQGGYTF. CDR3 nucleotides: TGTGCCAGCAGTGCGACAGGCCAGGGTGGCTACACCTTC. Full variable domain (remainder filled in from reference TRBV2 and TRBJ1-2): EPEVTQTPSHQVTQMGQEVILRCVPISNHLYFYWYRQILGQKVEFLVSFYNNEISEKSEIFDDQFSVERPDGSNFTLKIRSTKLEDSAMYFCASSATGQGGYTFGSGTRLTVV.

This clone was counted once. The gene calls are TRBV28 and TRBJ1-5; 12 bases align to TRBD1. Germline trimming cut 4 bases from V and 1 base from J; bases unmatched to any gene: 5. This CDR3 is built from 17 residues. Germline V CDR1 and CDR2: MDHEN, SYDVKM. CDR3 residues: CASSSWDRGLSNQPQHF. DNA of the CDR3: TGTGCCAGCAGTTCCTGGGACAGGGGGCTGAGCAATCAGCCCCAGCATTTT.

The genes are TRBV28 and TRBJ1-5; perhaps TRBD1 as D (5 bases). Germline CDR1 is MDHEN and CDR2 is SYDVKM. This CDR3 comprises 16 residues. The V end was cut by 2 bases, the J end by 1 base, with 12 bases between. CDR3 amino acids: CASSLALRGSNQPQHF. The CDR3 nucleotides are TGTGCCAGCAGTTTAGCCCTCCGGGGGAGCAATCAGCCCCAGCATTTT.

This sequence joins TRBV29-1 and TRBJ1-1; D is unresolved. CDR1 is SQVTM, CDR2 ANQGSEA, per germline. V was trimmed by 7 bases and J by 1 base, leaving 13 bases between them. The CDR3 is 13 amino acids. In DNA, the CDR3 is TGCAGCGGACGGGTCACAAGGAACACTGAAGCTTTCTTT. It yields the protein CSGRVTRNTEAFF.

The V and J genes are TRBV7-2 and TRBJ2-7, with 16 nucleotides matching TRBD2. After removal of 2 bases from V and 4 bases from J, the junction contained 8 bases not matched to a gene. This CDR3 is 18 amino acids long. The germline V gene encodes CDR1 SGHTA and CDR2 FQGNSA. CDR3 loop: CASSLRPGTSGRGYEQYF. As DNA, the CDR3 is TGTGCCAGCAGCTTAAGGCCCGGGACTAGCGGGAGGGGGTACGAGCAGTACTTC. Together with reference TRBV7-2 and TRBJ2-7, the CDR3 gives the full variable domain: GAGVSQSPSNKVTEKGKDVELRCDPISGHTALYWYRQSLGQGLEFLIYFQGNSAPDKSGLPSDRFSAERTGGSVSTLTIQRTQQEDSAVYLCASSLRPGTSGRGYEQYFGPGTRLTVT.

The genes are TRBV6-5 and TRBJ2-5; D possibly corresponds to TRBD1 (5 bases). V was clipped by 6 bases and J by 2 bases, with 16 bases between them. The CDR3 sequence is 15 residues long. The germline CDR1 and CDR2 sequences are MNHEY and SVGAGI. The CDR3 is CASRFRDSGQETQYF. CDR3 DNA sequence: TGTGCCAGCAGGTTCAGGGATTCTGGACAAGAGACCCAGTACTTC.